This record looks at one TCR beta chain sequence and its context. Its specificity is unknown. This specimen belongs to a study of CD8 T cells in ankylosing spondylitis. MiXCR was run by TCRdb on the 5' RACE reads, yielding one entry per CDR3 protein. The table lists 300,000 to 350,000 distinct CDR3 sequences, roughly 10% of them singletons. Deletions cut 4 bases from V and 2 bases from J, with 9 bases between. Germline CDR1 DFQATT, CDR2 SNEGSKA (reference sequence). The CDR3 sequence is 12 residues long. Overall study findings and caveats: Some motif variants had been reported before (in reactive arthritis synovial fluid and blood).

Sequenced: blood, either unsorted or a sorted T cell fraction (not recorded which). The chain is built from TRBV20-1 and TRBJ2-7; D is uncertain. The origin of this receptor is a female donor with ankylosing spondylitis or in good health (not recorded which). The CDR3 is CSAKRAPYEQYF. In DNA form, the CDR3 reads TGCAGTGCTAAAAGAGCCCCCTACGAGCAGTACTTC.